Listed below are T cell receptor beta chains from one sample, sequenced in a study of T cells in Graves' hyperthyroidism and ophthalmopathy. TCRdb independently ran MiXCR on the multiplex PCR reads; one entry per CDR3 protein. The data show a few hundred thousand distinct CDR3 sequences, 15% to 19% seen once. The sample was blood. These receptors came from a woman under 40 with Graves' hyperthyroidism. Each CDR3 is given with its conserved first and last residue. D genes are given only for firm matches. Clone sizes are given selectively: once, few, many, or a class where the clone is expanded.

cdr3_aa cdr3_nt clone_size j_call v_call d_call
CASSEARISSGRHSYEQYF TGTGCCAGCAGTGAAGCGCGAATCTCTAGCGGGAGACACTCCTACGAGCAGTACTTC - TRBJ2-7 TRBV6-1 TRBD2
CVSSAQTSGAYNEQFF TGTGTCAGCAGCGCGCAGACTAGCGGAGCCTACAATGAGCAGTTCTTC - TRBJ2-1 TRBV7-3 TRBD2
CASSIRVSNQPQHF TGTGCCAGTAGTATTCGGGTAAGCAATCAGCCCCAGCATTTT - TRBJ1-5 TRBV19 -
CASSELHGDSIYNEQFF TGTGCCAGCAGTGAGCTTCATGGGGACAGCATCTACAATGAGCAGTTCTTC many TRBJ2-1 TRBV2 TRBD1
CASSPPQLNEQFF TGTGCCAGCAGCCCTCCCCAGCTCAATGAGCAGTTCTTC many TRBJ2-1 TRBV3-1 -
CSARARGQYGYTF TGCAGTGCTCGGGCCCGAGGACAGTATGGCTACACCTTC - TRBJ1-2 TRBV20-1 -
CASRTLLGADTQYF TGTGCCAGCAGAACCCTCTTAGGGGCAGATACGCAGTATTTT many TRBJ2-3 TRBV12-3/TRBV12-4 -
CASSHPQGEAEKLFF TGCGCCAGCAGCCACCCCCAAGGGGAGGCTGAAAAACTGTTTTTT - TRBJ1-4 TRBV4-1 -
CASSSELAGDTGELFF TGTGCCAGCAGCTCCGAACTAGCGGGAGACACCGGGGAGCTGTTTTTT many TRBJ2-2 TRBV11-2 TRBD2
CASSLGGFNGRDSIPYNEQFF TGTGCCAGCAGTTTAGGGGGATTTAACGGGAGAGACTCTATACCCTACAATGAGCAGTTCTTC many TRBJ2-1 TRBV12-3/TRBV12-4 -
CSARDIGTSYEQYF TGCAGTGCTAGAGATATTGGCACAAGCTACGAGCAGTACTTC few TRBJ2-7 TRBV20-1 -
CASSWAGDNEQFF TGTGCCAGCTCCTGGGCAGGGGACAATGAGCAGTTCTTC few TRBJ2-1 TRBV18 -
CSVEVRTGNTGELFF TGCAGCGTTGAAGTCCGGACAGGGAACACCGGGGAGCTGTTTTTT many TRBJ2-2 TRBV29-1 TRBD1
CASTAAGFSYEQYF TGTGCCAGCACCGCGGCGGGGTTCTCCTACGAGCAGTACTTC few TRBJ2-7 TRBV5-6 -
CASSPIFLADEQYF TGTGCCAGCTCACCGATTTTTCTCGCAGACGAGCAGTACTTC - TRBJ2-7 TRBV18 -
CASSRLTDTLTDTQYF TGTGCCAGCAGCCGCCTAACGGACACCCTCACAGATACGCAGTATTTT many TRBJ2-3 TRBV11-2 -
CASSTRRTGGKYEQYF TGTGCCAGTAGTACACGTCGGACAGGGGGCAAGTACGAGCAGTACTTC few TRBJ2-7 TRBV19 TRBD1
CASSYLLRDKGEAYEQYF TGTGCCAGCAGTTATCTACTCCGGGACAAGGGGGAAGCCTACGAGCAGTACTTC many TRBJ2-7 TRBV6-1 -
CASATSNQPQHF TGTGCCAGCGCGACCAGCAATCAGCCCCAGCATTTT - TRBJ1-5 TRBV2 -
CASSLASAPRNTGELFF TGTGCCAGCAGCTTAGCCTCGGCCCCACGAAACACCGGGGAGCTGTTTTTT many TRBJ2-2 TRBV7-9 -
CASSNPGAYEQYF TGTGCCAGCAGTAATCCAGGGGCCTACGAGCAGTACTTC few TRBJ2-7 TRBV6-1 -
CSEIQGAHTEAFF TGCAGCGAGATACAGGGGGCTCACACTGAAGCTTTCTTT few TRBJ1-1 TRBV29-1 TRBD1
CASSYPRTDTQYF TGTGCCAGCAGTTACCCCCGCACAGATACGCAGTATTTT many TRBJ2-3 TRBV6-5 -
CASGPSDGATEAFF TGTGCCAGCGGTCCTTCGGATGGGGCCACTGAAGCTTTCTTT many TRBJ1-1 TRBV12-3/TRBV12-4 -
CASRPRGTGSYEQYF TGTGCCAGCAGACCTCGGGGGACAGGGTCCTACGAGCAGTACTTC few TRBJ2-7 TRBV27 TRBD1
CSVEPGPYF TGCAGCGTAGAACCGGGACCCTACTTC few TRBJ2-5 TRBV29-1 -
CASSVALAGGNEQFF TGTGCCAGCAGCGTAGCCCTAGCGGGAGGTAATGAGCAGTTCTTC - TRBJ2-1 TRBV9 TRBD2
CAVGRGSSYEQYF TGTGCCGTCGGTCGGGGGAGCTCCTACGAGCAGTACTTC many TRBJ2-7 TRBV11-2 -
CAWRGDPSTGELFF TGTGCCTGGAGGGGCGACCCTAGCACCGGGGAGCTGTTTTTT - TRBJ2-2 TRBV30 -
CASSLSGTGEETQYF TGTGCCAGCAGCTTATCTGGGACAGGGGAAGAGACCCAGTACTTC many TRBJ2-5 TRBV7-2 TRBD1
CASSLSLGKNTEAFF TGTGCCAGCAGTTTATCGTTGGGGAAGAACACTGAAGCTTTCTTT - TRBJ1-1 TRBV27 -
CASPPLEGSFNTGELFF TGTGCCAGCCCACCCTTGGAGGGGAGCTTTAACACCGGGGAGCTGTTTTTT many TRBJ2-2 TRBV6-1 -
CASSFGLAGSYNEQFF TGTGCCAGCAGCTTCGGTCTAGCGGGCTCCTACAATGAGCAGTTCTTC - TRBJ2-1 TRBV11-1 TRBD2
CAWRGASGNEQFF TGTGCCTGGAGAGGTGCTAGCGGCAATGAGCAGTTCTTC many TRBJ2-1 TRBV30 TRBD2
CASSQDGGEETQYF TGCGCCAGCAGCCAAGATGGAGGAGAAGAGACCCAGTACTTC few TRBJ2-5 TRBV4-1 -
CSARGVKIIANEQFF TGCAGTGCTAGGGGAGTTAAGATTATCGCCAATGAGCAGTTCTTC many TRBJ2-1 TRBV20-1 -
CSAIAGGSTDTQYF TGCAGTGCTATTGCGGGAGGAAGCACAGATACGCAGTATTTT once TRBJ2-3 TRBV20-1 TRBD2
CASSLGPGHPTRPPPGELFF TGTGCCAGCAGCTTGGGCCCCGGACACCCCACAAGACCCCCGCCCGGGGAGCTGTTTTTT - TRBJ2-2 TRBV5-6 -
CASSLMGQGYEQYF TGTGCCAGCAGCTTAATGGGACAGGGGTACGAGCAGTACTTC many TRBJ2-7 TRBV7-9 TRBD1
CASSPPSRGTEAFF TGTGCCAGCAGCCCCCCCTCGAGGGGGACTGAAGCTTTCTTT - TRBJ1-1 TRBV2 -
CASSLSTGGEQYF TGTGCCAGCAGCTTGTCGACAGGGGGCGAGCAGTACTTC many TRBJ2-7 TRBV11-1 TRBD1
CASSSASILSGYTF TGTGCCAGCAGTTCCGCCAGTATTCTCTCTGGCTACACCTTC many TRBJ1-2 TRBV12-3/TRBV12-4 -
CASSLVWSRESTDTQYF TGCGCCAGCAGCTTGGTATGGTCGCGGGAGAGCACAGATACGCAGTATTTT many TRBJ2-3 TRBV5-1 TRBD2